The clone carrying this T cell receptor (beta chain) was picked up one time. The antigen is unknown. The CDR3 is made up of 14 amino acids. V trimming: 5 bases; J trimming: 4 bases; junction bases outside the gene matches: 5. Germline lookup yields CDR1 MNHNS and CDR2 SASEGT. These data belong to a study of cytomegalovirus exposure and HLA in healthy donors. Whole-study findings and limits: The authors enumerated under 200 TCR beta chains as linked to cytomegalovirus.

Amplification used 60 Vbeta primers and 13 Jbeta primers. Using immunoSEQ multiplex PCR, the repertoire was profiled, and TCRdb retains in-frame clones only, with some absent. The repertoire holds some 170,000 clones, with approximately 80% as singletons. The specimen was PBMCs. The rearrangement links TRBV6-1 to TRBJ1-5; 7 bases are a match to TRBD1. The source of this sequence is a young woman in good health and CMV-seropositive. This chain's CDR3 is CASSTQQGNQPQHF. CDR3 nucleotide sequence: TGTGCCAGCAGTACCCAACAGGGGAATCAGCCCCAGCATTTT.